The rows below give T cell receptor beta chains drawn from one sample of a study of T cell responses to AZD1222 COVID-19 vaccine. Only in-frame clones appear in the TCRdb table, and some are missing; sequencing was by immunoSEQ multiplex PCR. Of under 200,000 clones in the sample, roughly 92% were seen once. This specimen consisted of peripheral blood, obtained on day 0 of AZD1222 vaccination. The source of these receptors is an adult in good health. CDR3s include the opening cysteine and the closing phenylalanine or tryptophan. The D gene is left open where the match is weak. Clone size, where shown, is once, few, many, or a class for clones that have expanded.

NA | TRBJ1-5 | NA | TRBV6-6 | CASSLGFGQPQHF | TGTGCCAGCAGTTTGGGGTTCGGCCAGCCCCAGCATTTT
NA | TRBJ1-3 | NA | TRBV7-9 | CASSLNRAGSFSGNTIYF | TGTGCCAGCAGCTTAAATCGGGCAGGGAGCTTCTCTGGAAACACCATATATTTT
NA | TRBJ1-5 | NA | TRBV4-1 | CASSQEISSRPQHF | TGCGCCAGCAGCCAAGAGATATCGAGCAGGCCCCAGCATTTT
NA | TRBJ2-5 | TRBD1 | TRBV7-3 | CASSSDRGETQYF | TGTGCCAGCAGCTCGGACAGGGGAGAGACCCAGTACTTC
NA | TRBJ1-1 | NA | TRBV5-1 | CASSLETGLRTEAFF | TGCGCCAGCAGCCTCGAGACGGGGTTGCGCACTGAAGCTTTCTTT
NA | TRBJ1-2 | TRBD1 | TRBV29-1 | CSVRRQGNYGYTF | TGCAGCGTTCGGAGACAGGGGAACTATGGCTACACCTTC
NA | TRBJ2-1 | NA | TRBV5-1 | CASKLGAENEQFF | TGCGCCAGCAAGCTCGGAGCAGAAAATGAGCAGTTCTTC
NA | TRBJ2-2 | NA | TRBV5-1 | CASSLVSGANTGELFF | TGCGCCAGCAGCTTGGTGTCAGGGGCTAACACCGGGGAGCTGTTTTTT
NA | TRBJ1-4 | NA | TRBV5-8 | CASSRLRGVDRKLFF | TGTGCCAGCAGCCGACTAAGGGGAGTAGATAGAAAACTGTTTTTT
NA | TRBJ1-3 | NA | TRBV6-2/TRBV6-3 | CASTPTLFGALKGNTIYF | TGTGCCAGCACCCCGACCCTATTTGGGGCTTTGAAGGGAAACACCATATATTTT
NA | TRBJ1-1 | NA | TRBV5-4 | CASSWGGDAWNTEAFF | TGTGCCAGCAGCTGGGGGGGGGACGCCTGGAACACTGAAGCTTTCTTT
NA | TRBJ1-2 | NA | TRBV2 | CASSAPQPRMEHYGYTF | TGTGCCAGCAGCGCACCCCAGCCCAGGATGGAGCACTATGGCTACACCTTC
NA | TRBJ1-5 | NA | TRBV30 | CAWGRNQPQHF | TGTGCCTGGGGAAGAAATCAGCCCCAGCATTTT
NA | TRBJ1-4 | NA | TRBV6-5 | CASSYSDLKLFF | TGTGCCAGCAGTTACTCAGACTTAAAACTGTTTTTT
NA | TRBJ2-5 | TRBD1 | TRBV6-2/TRBV6-3 | CASSYGSGTGRETQYF | TGTGCCAGCAGTTACGGGAGCGGGACAGGGAGAGAGACCCAGTACTTC
NA | TRBJ2-1 | NA | TRBV14 | CASSHTAADSYNEQFF | TGTGCCAGCAGCCATACGGCGGCAGACTCCTACAATGAGCAGTTCTTC
NA | TRBJ2-3 | TRBD2 | TRBV6-4 | CASSDSSTSGADTQYF | TGTGCCAGCAGTGACTCATCAACTAGCGGTGCAGATACGCAGTATTTT
once | TRBJ1-3 | NA | TRBV25-1 | CASSEGLFPGNTIYF | TGTGCCAGCAGTGAGGGTTTGTTCCCTGGAAACACCATATATTTT
NA | TRBJ2-7 | NA | TRBV5-1 | CASSYTGQPHEQYF | TGCGCCAGCAGCTATACTGGACAGCCCCACGAGCAGTACTTC
NA | TRBJ2-1 | TRBD1 | TRBV6-2/TRBV6-3 | CASSYRTGGAYNEQFF | TGTGCCAGCAGTTACAGGACAGGGGGTGCCTACAATGAGCAGTTCTTC
few | TRBJ2-7 | TRBD1 | TRBV10-3 | CAISELDRGPGEQYF | TGTGCCATCAGTGAGTTGGACAGGGGGCCGGGGGAGCAGTACTTC
NA | TRBJ1-6 | NA | TRBV2 | CASRGEKGPNSPLHF | TGTGCCAGCAGGGGGGAAAAGGGCCCGAATTCACCCCTCCACTTT
NA | TRBJ1-1 | NA | TRBV4-1 | CASSQDGAGVMNTEAFF | TGCGCCAGCAGCCAAGATGGGGCGGGAGTTATGAACACTGAAGCTTTCTTT
once | TRBJ2-1 | TRBD2 | TRBV7-9 | CASRLSGGLNEQFF | TGTGCCAGCAGACTTAGCGGGGGTCTCAATGAGCAGTTCTTC
NA | TRBJ1-4 | NA | TRBV7-9 | CASSSRGGREKLFF | TGTGCCAGCAGCTCTCGTGGAGGGCGTGAAAAACTGTTTTTT
once | TRBJ1-2 | NA | TRBV6-5 | CASSLYSRGFGYTF | TGTGCCAGCAGTCTGTACTCCCGGGGGTTTGGCTACACCTTC
NA | TRBJ1-1 | NA | TRBV5-1 | CASSLKNTEAFF | TGCGCCAGCAGCTTGAAGAACACTGAAGCTTTCTTT
NA | TRBJ1-5 | NA | TRBV6-5 | CASSSRSLQPQHF | TGTGCCAGCAGTTCCCGGTCCCTGCAGCCCCAGCATTTT
NA | TRBJ2-7 | TRBD1 | TRBV5-1 | CASSPDRSAYEQYF | TGCGCCAGCAGCCCGGACAGGAGCGCCTACGAGCAGTACTTC
NA | TRBJ1-5 | TRBD1 | TRBV5-3 | CARSDPPVGQGIYSNQPQHF | TGTGCCAGAAGCGACCCGCCCGTGGGACAGGGGATCTATAGCAATCAGCCCCAGCATTTT
once | TRBJ2-7 | NA | TRBV6-5 | CASSYGASSYEQYF | TGTGCCAGCAGTTACGGGGCTAGCTCCTACGAGCAGTACTTC
NA | TRBJ1-1 | NA | TRBV2 | CASSEARRNTEAFF | TGTGCCAGCAGTGAGGCCAGGAGAAACACTGAAGCTTTCTTT
NA | TRBJ1-2 | NA | TRBV7-3 | CASSPLEVLDYGYTF | TGTGCCAGCAGCCCCCTCGAAGTTTTGGACTATGGCTACACCTTC
NA | TRBJ2-5 | TRBD2 | TRBV5-1 | CASSFTSGGPKETQYF | TGCGCCAGCAGCTTTACTAGCGGGGGGCCGAAAGAGACCCAGTACTTC
NA | TRBJ2-3 | NA | TRBV9 | CASSRKGPDTQYF | TGTGCCAGCAGTCGGAAAGGGCCAGATACGCAGTATTTT
NA | TRBJ2-1 | TRBD2 | TRBV11-2 | CASSLTSGGVSSYNEQFF | TGTGCCAGCAGCTTAACTAGCGGGGGGGTTAGCTCCTACAATGAGCAGTTCTTC
once | TRBJ2-1 | TRBD2 | TRBV7-2 | CASSSRTSGRLGYNEQFF | TGTGCCAGCAGCTCCCGGACTAGCGGGAGGTTGGGTTACAATGAGCAGTTCTTC
NA | TRBJ1-3 | NA | TRBV7-3 | CASSLTRDDTIYF | TGTGCCAGCAGCTTAACCAGGGACGACACCATATATTTT
NA | TRBJ1-2 | TRBD1 | TRBV30 | CAWTWGSDRANGYTF | TGTGCCTGGACTTGGGGATCCGACAGGGCAAATGGCTACACCTTC
NA | TRBJ2-1 | NA | TRBV21-1 | CASRPGQGFF | TGTGCCAGCAGACCGGGCCAGGGTTTCTTC
NA | TRBJ1-2 | TRBD1 | TRBV2 | CASSERGTGGRGYTF | TGTGCCAGCAGTGAGAGGGGGACAGGGGGCCGAGGCTACACCTTC
NA | TRBJ2-5 | NA | TRBV10-2 | CASSEWDIRLETQYF | TGCGCCAGCAGTGAGTGGGACATTCGTTTGGAGACCCAGTACTTC
NA | TRBJ1-5 | NA | TRBV6-5 | CASWGGRGNQPQHF | TGTGCCAGTTGGGGGGGGAGGGGCAATCAGCCCCAGCATTTT
NA | TRBJ1-5 | TRBD1 | TRBV19 | CASSHRDRDNQPQHF | TGTGCCAGTAGTCACCGGGACAGGGACAATCAGCCCCAGCATTTT
NA | TRBJ1-3 | TRBD1 | TRBV11-2 | CASSFAGGYGNTIYF | TGTGCCAGCAGCTTCGCAGGGGGCTACGGAAACACCATATATTTT
NA | TRBJ2-4 | TRBD2 | TRBV4-1 | CASSLAGAQNIQYF | TGCGCCAGCAGCCTGGCGGGAGCCCAAAACATTCAGTACTTC
NA | TRBJ1-5 | NA | TRBV3-1/TRBV3-2 | CASSQGPGNQPQHF | TGTGCCAGCAGCCAAGGCCCAGGCAATCAGCCCCAGCATTTT
NA | TRBJ1-3 | NA | TRBV4-1 | CASSQDGPGGGNTIYF | TGCGCCAGCAGCCAAGATGGACCGGGAGGGGGAAACACCATATATTTT
NA | TRBJ1-2 | NA | TRBV12-3/TRBV12-4 | CASSLQNYGYTF | TGTGCCAGCAGTTTACAGAACTATGGCTACACCTTC
NA | TRBJ1-2 | NA | TRBV6-5 | CASTRQTTYNYGYTF | TGTGCCAGCACTCGGCAGACGACGTACAACTATGGCTACACCTTC
NA | TRBJ2-1 | TRBD2 | TRBV5-4 | CASSPAGVTSNRGEQFF | TGTGCCAGCAGCCCAGCTGGGGTGACTAGCAACCGGGGTGAGCAGTTCTTC
NA | TRBJ1-2 | NA | TRBV27 | CATLRRGYGYTF | TGTGCCACCCTCAGGAGAGGCTATGGCTACACCTTC
once | TRBJ1-2 | NA | TRBV30 | CAFGRHDDYGYTF | TGTGCCTTCGGACGGCACGACGACTATGGCTACACCTTC
NA | TRBJ2-3 | TRBD2 | TRBV4-2 | CASSQGGTSERYAQYF | TGTGCCAGCAGCCAAGGAGGGACTAGCGAGAGATACGCGCAGTATTTT
NA | TRBJ2-7 | TRBD2 | TRBV7-9 | CASSLELAEYEQYF | TGTGCCAGCAGCTTAGAACTAGCGGAATACGAGCAGTACTTC